This T cell receptor (beta chain) originates from a study of T-cell memory formation after mild COVID-19. Study-wide context: There were largely donor-specific TCR clusters.

In its sample, this clonotype was seen a few times. It was 5'RACE with constant-segment primers that produced the TCR alpha and TCR beta cDNA libraries, which carried sample barcodes and UMIs. Via MiXCR, TCRdb re-called the 5' RACE reads, giving one row per CDR3 protein. The table has approximately 100,000 distinct CDR3 sequences, around 27% seen once; the top ten hold under 55%. The CDR3 sequence is 14 residues long. V was cut by 7 bases and J by 5 bases, with 17 bases left in between. The specimen was PBMCs or a T cell subset sorted from them (not recorded which). The sequence was collected from a man between 18 and 35 years old who had mild COVID-19 (a few samples of this study predate the infection). Cell type and time point are not known. The chain is built from TRBV12-3 or TRBV12-4 and TRBJ1-2, with D tentatively TRBD1 (5 bases). CDR3 residues: CASTQSGTDYGYTF. The CDR3 nucleotides read TGTGCCAGCACCCAATCGGGGACGGATTATGGCTACACCTTC.